The source of this T cell receptor beta chain is a study of T cells in tuberculosis. Overall study results and limits: Active tuberculosis TCR-alpha repertoires lay closer to GMM-specific TCRs than IGRA-negative controls, suggesting clonal expansion.

Judged by abundance, this clone is medium-sized. Its cognate antigen is unknown. The V gene's germline CDR1 is KGHSH and CDR2 LQKENI. V gave up 4 bases and J gave up 1 base, with 4 bases separating them. This CDR3 is 13 amino acids long. Generated by immunoSEQ multiplex PCR, the TCRdb table keeps only in-frame clones and is missing some. The sample has about 28,000 clones, roughly 89% seen once. This receptor was obtained from a donor aged 10-29 years with latent tuberculosis or without tuberculosis infection. Source material: PBMCs. V is TRBV18 and J is TRBJ2-2, with no clear D. The CDR3 DNA reads as TGTGCCAGCTCACTTCAGAACACCGGGGAGCTGTTTTTT. The encoded protein is CASSLQNTGELFF.